Sequencing of this TCR beta chain was carried out in a study of T-cell memory formation after mild COVID-19. Germline values: CDR1 WNHNN, CDR2 SYGVQD (reference sequence). Trimming removed 5 bases at V and 13 bases at J, with 18 bases between. This CDR3 has 13 amino acids. TCRdb reprocessed the 5' RACE reads via MiXCR and lists one record per CDR3 protein. The table records about 350,000 distinct CDR3 sequences, approximately 15% of them present only once. Study-wide points: While clones contracting from day 15 to 85 were balanced between CD4 and CD8, later expanders leaned CD4+. In pre-infection memory, a portion of responding clones appeared, which suggested that cross-reactive memory joined.

This clonotype was detected many times. The antigen is undetermined. What was sequenced was PBMCs or a T cell subset sorted from them (not recorded which). The source is a man aged 18-30 years who had mild COVID-19 (a few samples of this study predate the infection). Cell type and time point are not known. The chain joins TRBV10-1 to TRBJ2-4; D might be TRBD2 (6 bases). The CDR3 reads CASSRDFSSEQYF. Here the CDR3 DNA reads TGCGCCAGCAGTCGGGACTTCTCCTCCGAACAGTACTTC.